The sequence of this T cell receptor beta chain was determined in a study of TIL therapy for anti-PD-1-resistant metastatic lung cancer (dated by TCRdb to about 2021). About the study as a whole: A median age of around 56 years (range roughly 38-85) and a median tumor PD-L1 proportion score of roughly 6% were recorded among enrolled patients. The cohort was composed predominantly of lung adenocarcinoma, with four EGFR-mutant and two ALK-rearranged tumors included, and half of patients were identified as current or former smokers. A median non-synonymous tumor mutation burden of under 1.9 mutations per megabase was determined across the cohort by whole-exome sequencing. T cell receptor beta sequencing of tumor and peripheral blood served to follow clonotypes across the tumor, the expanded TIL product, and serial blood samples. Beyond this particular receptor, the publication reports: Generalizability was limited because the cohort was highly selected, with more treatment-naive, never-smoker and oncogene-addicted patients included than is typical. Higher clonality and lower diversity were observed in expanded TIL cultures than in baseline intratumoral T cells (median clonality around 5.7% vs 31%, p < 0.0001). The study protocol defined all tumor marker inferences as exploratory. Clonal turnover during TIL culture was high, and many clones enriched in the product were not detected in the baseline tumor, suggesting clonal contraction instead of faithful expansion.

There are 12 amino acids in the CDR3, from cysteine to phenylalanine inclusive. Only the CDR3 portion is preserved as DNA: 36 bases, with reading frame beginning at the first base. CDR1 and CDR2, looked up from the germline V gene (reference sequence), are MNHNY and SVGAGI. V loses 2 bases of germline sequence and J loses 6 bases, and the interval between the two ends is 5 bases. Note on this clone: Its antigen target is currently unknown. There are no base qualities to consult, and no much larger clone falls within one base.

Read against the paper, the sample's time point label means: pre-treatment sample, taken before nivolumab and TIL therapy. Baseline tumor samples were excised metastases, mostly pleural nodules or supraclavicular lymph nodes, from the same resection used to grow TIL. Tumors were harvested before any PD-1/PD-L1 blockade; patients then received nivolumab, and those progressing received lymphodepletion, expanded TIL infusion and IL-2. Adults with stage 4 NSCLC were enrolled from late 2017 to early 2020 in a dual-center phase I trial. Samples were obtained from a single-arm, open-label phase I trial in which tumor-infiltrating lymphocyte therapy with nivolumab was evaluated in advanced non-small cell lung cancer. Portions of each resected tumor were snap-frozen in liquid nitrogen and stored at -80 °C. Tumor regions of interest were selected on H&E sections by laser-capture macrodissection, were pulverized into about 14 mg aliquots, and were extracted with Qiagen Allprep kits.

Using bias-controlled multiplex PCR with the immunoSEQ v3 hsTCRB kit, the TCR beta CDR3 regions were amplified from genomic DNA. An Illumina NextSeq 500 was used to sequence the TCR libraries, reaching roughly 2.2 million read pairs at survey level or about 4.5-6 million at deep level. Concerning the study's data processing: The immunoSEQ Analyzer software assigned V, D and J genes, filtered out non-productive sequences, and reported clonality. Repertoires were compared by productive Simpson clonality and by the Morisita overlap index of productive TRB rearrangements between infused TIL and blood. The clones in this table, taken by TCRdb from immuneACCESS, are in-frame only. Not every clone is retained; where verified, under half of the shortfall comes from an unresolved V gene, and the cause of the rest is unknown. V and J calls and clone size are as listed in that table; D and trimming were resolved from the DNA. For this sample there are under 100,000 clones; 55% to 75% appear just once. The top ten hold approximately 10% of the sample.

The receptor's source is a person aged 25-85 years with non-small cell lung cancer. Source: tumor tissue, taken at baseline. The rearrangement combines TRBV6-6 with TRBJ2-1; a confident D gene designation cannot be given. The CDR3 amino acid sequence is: CASSYLTNEQFF. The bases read TGTGCCAGCAGTTACCTCACCAATGAGCAGTTCTTC.